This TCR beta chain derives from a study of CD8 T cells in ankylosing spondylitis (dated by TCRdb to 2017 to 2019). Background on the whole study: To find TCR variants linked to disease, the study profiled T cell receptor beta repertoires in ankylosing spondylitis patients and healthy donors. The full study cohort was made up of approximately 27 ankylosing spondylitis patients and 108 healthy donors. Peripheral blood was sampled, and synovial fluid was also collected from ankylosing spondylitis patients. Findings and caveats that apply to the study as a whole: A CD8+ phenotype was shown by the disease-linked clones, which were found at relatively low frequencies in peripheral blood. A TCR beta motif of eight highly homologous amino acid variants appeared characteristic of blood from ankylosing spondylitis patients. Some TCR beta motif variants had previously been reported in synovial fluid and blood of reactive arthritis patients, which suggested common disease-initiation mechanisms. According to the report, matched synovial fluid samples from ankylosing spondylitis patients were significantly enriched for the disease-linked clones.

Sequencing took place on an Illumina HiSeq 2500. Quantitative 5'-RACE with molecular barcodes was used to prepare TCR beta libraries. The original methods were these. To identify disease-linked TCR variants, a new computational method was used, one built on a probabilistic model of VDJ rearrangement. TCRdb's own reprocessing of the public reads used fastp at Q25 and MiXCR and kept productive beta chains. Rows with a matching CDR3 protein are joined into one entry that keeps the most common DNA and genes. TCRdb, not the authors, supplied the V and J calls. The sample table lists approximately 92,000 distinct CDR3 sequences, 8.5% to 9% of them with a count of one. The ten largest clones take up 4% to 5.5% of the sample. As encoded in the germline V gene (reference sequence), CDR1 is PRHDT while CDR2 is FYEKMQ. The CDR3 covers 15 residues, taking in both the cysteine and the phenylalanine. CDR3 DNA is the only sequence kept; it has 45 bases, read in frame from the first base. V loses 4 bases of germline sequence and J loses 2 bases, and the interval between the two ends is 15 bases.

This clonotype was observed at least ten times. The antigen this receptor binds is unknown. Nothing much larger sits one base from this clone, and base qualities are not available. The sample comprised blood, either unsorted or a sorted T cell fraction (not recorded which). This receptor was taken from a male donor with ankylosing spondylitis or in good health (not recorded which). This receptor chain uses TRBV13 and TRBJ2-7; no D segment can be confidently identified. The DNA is TGTGCCAGCAGCTCAACCGGGTCTGGAACCTACGAGCAGTACTTC. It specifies CASSSTGSGTYEQYF.